This T cell receptor beta chain was profiled in a study of Graves' ophthalmopathy and Graves' hyperthyroidism. Overall study findings and caveats: Also, most clonotypes expanded in the thyroid above 0.001 frequency appeared in blood.

Transcripts of RNA were the source for amplifying TCR beta CDR3 regions. Second-round multiplex PCR came after first-round RT-PCR with HTBI primers. MiXCR, run by TCRdb on the multiplex PCR reads, gives a single entry per CDR3 protein. The sample yields about 340,000 distinct CDR3 sequences, under 20% seen once. The length of the CDR3 is 15 residues. V was cut by 6 bases and J by 2 bases, with 16 bases left in between. The germline V gene encodes CDR1 SEHNR and CDR2 FQNEAQ (reference sequence). Serum thyroxine and TRAb, along with clinical symptoms, thyroid ultrasound and orbital computed tomography, were what diagnosis relied on. This clonotype was observed at least ten times. What it binds is not known.

The chain links TRBV7-9 to TRBJ1-1; D is perhaps TRBD1 (6 bases). The clonotype originates from an adult man with Graves' ophthalmopathy. The sequenced sample was peripheral blood. Here the CDR3 reads CASSPINRENTEAFF. In nucleotides, the CDR3 is TGTGCCAGCAGTCCAATAAACAGGGAAAACACTGAAGCTTTCTTT.